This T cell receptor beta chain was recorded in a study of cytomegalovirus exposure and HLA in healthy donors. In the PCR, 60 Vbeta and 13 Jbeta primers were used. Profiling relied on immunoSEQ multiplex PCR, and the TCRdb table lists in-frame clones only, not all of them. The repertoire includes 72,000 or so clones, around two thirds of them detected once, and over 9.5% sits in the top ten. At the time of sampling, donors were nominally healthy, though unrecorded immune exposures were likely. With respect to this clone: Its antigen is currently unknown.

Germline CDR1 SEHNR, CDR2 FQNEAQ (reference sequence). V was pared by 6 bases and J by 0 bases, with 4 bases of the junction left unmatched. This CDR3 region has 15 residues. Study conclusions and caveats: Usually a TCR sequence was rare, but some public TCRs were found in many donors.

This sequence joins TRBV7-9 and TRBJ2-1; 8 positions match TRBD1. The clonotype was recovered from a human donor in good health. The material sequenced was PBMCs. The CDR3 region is CASRTTGGSYNEQFF. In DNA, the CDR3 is TGTGCCAGCAGAACTACAGGGGGCTCCTACAATGAGCAGTTCTTC. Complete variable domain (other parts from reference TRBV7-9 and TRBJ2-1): DTGVSQNPRHKITKRGQNVTFRCDPISEHNRLYWYRQTLGQGPEFLTYFQNEAQLEKSRLLSDRFSAERPKGSFSTLEIQRTEQGDSAMYLCASRTTGGSYNEQFFGPGTRLTVL.